The next 16 T cell receptor beta chains were all read from a single sample in a study of T cell repertoires in cytomegalovirus infection. In TCRdb, the reads were re-called with MiXCR into one record per CDR3 protein. The profile shows approximately 74,000 distinct CDR3 sequences, around 42% of them singletons. Which antigens these TCRs recognize remains unknown. The sample was CD8+ T cells from cultured PBMCs, taken from culture after CMV antigen stimulation. The receptors were sampled from a human donor in good health (CMV status not recorded). Some clones in this sample may be carry-over from other donors' samples.

This clonotype was seen a handful of times. The chain combines TRBV7-9 with TRBJ2-3; D possibly corresponds to TRBD2 (5 bases). The germline gives CDR1 SEHNR, CDR2 FQNEAQ (reference sequence). The V end was cut by 2 bases, the J end by 0 bases, with 9 bases between. This CDR3 is built from 15 residues. CDR3: CASSLTGSSTDTQYF. The CDR3 DNA follows: TGTGCCAGCAGCTTAACGGGGTCTAGCACAGATACGCAGTATTTT.

CDR3 amino acids: CASSKQIAGEQYF. CDR3 bases: TGTGCCAGCAGCAAACAGATTGCAGGGGAGCAGTACTTC. This chain uses TRBV7-8 with TRBJ2-7; D possibly corresponds to TRBD1 (5 bases). Germline CDR1 is SGHVS and CDR2 is FQNEAQ. V was clipped by 5 bases and J by 7 bases, with 15 bases between them. The CDR3 extends over 13 amino acids.

This clonotype was counted between two and nine times. The chain employs TRBV12-3 or TRBV12-4 and TRBJ1-5; D gene ambiguous. This CDR3 is 17 amino acids long. V lost 1 base and J lost 0, with 13 bases in between. Written as DNA, the CDR3 is TGTGCCAGCAGTTTAGGTCTGGGCAGCAATAGCAATCAGCCCCAGCATTTT. The encoded protein is CASSLGLGSNSNQPQHF.

The chain combines TRBV28 with TRBJ2-1; no reliable D call. The CDR3 has 15 residues. Trimming removed 5 bases at V and 3 bases at J, with 14 bases between. Germline V gene sequence: CDR1 MDHEN, CDR2 SYDVKM. The CDR3 is CASSLGPVSYNEQFF. The CDR3 coding sequence is TGTGCCAGCAGTCTCGGACCGGTCAGCTACAATGAGCAGTTCTTC.

The chain employs TRBV20-1 and TRBJ2-1, with 7 bases aligning to TRBD2. J lost 3 bases, V lost 5 bases, and 10 bases had no gene match. The germline V gene encodes CDR1 DFQATT and CDR2 SNEGSKA (reference sequence). The CDR3 runs 15 residues. CDR3 region: CSADGPGLYYNEQFF. The CDR3, as DNA: TGCAGTGCTGACGGACCGGGACTATACTACAATGAGCAGTTCTTC.

This clonotype was detected many times. This chain uses TRBV7-8 with TRBJ1-1; 8 bases line up with TRBD1. With V trimmed by 3 bases and J by 2 bases, 8 bases remained unmatched. The CDR3 consists of 16 residues. Germline-derived CDR1 and CDR2 are SGHVS and FQNEAQ. The DNA for the CDR3 is TGTGCCAGCAGCTTGAGGGTGGACAGGGCAAACACTGAAGCTTTCTTT. This gives the protein CASSLRVDRANTEAFF.

V usage is TRBV6-2 or TRBV6-3 and J usage is TRBJ1-1; the D gene is possibly TRBD1 (6 bases). The length of the CDR3 is 16 residues. Per germline, CDR1 MNHEY and CDR2 SVGEGT. Trimming cost V 2 bases and J 0 bases, with 13 bases left between them. CDR3 amino acids: CASSYTWTEMNTEAFF. The DNA for the CDR3 is TGTGCCAGCAGTTACACTTGGACAGAAATGAACACTGAAGCTTTCTTT.

As to this clonotype: An end of the junction does not agree with germline; a read error may underlie this. The chain links TRBV7-6 to TRBJ2-7; weak D call: TRBD1 (6 bases). The CDR3 has 14 amino acids. Germline CDR1 reads SGHVS; CDR2 reads FNYEAQ. The CDR3, as DNA: TGTGCTAGCAGCTTAGCCGGGACAACGAGCGAGCAGTACTTC. Amino acid sequence: CASSLAGTTSEQYF. Supplemented by reference TRBV7-6 and TRBJ2-7, the full variable domain reads GAGVSQSPRYKVTKRGQDVALRCDPISGHVSLYWYRQALGQGPEFLTYFNYEAQQDKSGLPNDRFSAERPEGSISTLTIQRTEQRDSAMYRCASSLAGTTSEQYFGPGTRLTVT.

This rearrangement joins TRBV20-1 to TRBJ2-7; tentatively, D is TRBD1 (6 bases). The ends were cut back, 0 bases at V and 5 bases at J, with 11 bases in the middle. Germline values: CDR1 DFQATT, CDR2 SNEGSKA (reference sequence). CDR3 length: 13 amino acids. The CDR3 DNA reads TGCAGTGCTAGAGAATTCAGGGGCCACGAGCAGTACTTC. It translates to CSAREFRGHEQYF.

J is TRBJ2-7 and V is TRBV12-3 or TRBV12-4, with D tentatively TRBD1 (5 bases). This CDR3 is 13 amino acids long. V lost 6 bases, J lost 2 bases, and 11 bases lay in between. The CDR3 DNA reads as TGTGCCAGCAGCCATGGACAAACCTACGAGCAGTACTTC. Its translation is CASSHGQTYEQYF.

This sequence joins TRBV7-2 and TRBJ1-2; 10 bases fit TRBD1. Germline trimming cut 10 bases from V and 4 bases from J; bases unmatched to any gene: 9. The CDR3 covers 14 residues. CDR1 is SGHTA and CDR2 is FQGNSA in the germline V gene. CDR3 sequence reads: CAITSRTGGYGYTF. In DNA form, the CDR3 reads TGTGCCATCACCTCTAGGACAGGGGGCTATGGCTACACCTTC.

This clonotype was counted many times. CDR3 sequence reads: CASSFLRIIPSSYNEQFF. The CDR3 DNA reads TGTGCCAGCAGCTTCCTGAGAATAATACCGAGCTCCTACAATGAGCAGTTCTTC. The V call is TRBV7-9, the J call TRBJ2-1; no definite D call. Germline lookup yields CDR1 SEHNR and CDR2 FQNEAQ (reference sequence). V was cut by 3 bases and J by 0 bases, with 18 bases left in between. The CDR3 length is 18 residues.

This clonotype showed up just a few times. The chain joins TRBV6-4 to TRBJ2-1; TRBD1 or TRBD2 may be the D gene (6 bases each). CDR3 length: 19 residues. V was shortened by 0 bases and J by 4 bases, with 22 bases between the two germline ends. The germline gives CDR1 MRHNA, CDR2 SNTAGT. CDR3 sequence (DNA): TGTGCCAGCAGTGACTCTGGTCCGGGGGCCGGACGTGGGTACAATGAGCAGTTCTTC. It yields the protein CASSDSGPGAGRGYNEQFF.

In this sample, this clonotype turned up many times. The chain combines TRBV7-2 with TRBJ2-5; 7 nucleotides align to TRBD2. With 5 bases clipped from V and 2 bases from J, the junction kept 8 bases outside the gene matches. The germline gives CDR1 SGHTA, CDR2 FQGNSA. The CDR3 runs 15 residues. Here the CDR3 DNA reads TGTGCCAGCAGCCGTCCTACTAGCGTACAAGAGACCCAGTACTTC. Its protein product is CASSRPTSVQETQYF.

This chain joins TRBV7-9 and TRBJ2-3; 8 positions match TRBD1. Germline loops: CDR1 SEHNR, CDR2 FQNEAQ (reference sequence). The length of the CDR3 is 15 residues. V lost 2 bases to trimming and J lost 4 bases; unmatched junction nucleotides: 5. The CDR3, as DNA: TGTGCCAGCAGCTTACAGGGGGCATCGGCAGATACGCAGTATTTT. Protein sequence: CASSLQGASADTQYF. Looking up the rest from reference TRBV7-9 and TRBJ2-3 gives the full variable domain: DTGVSQNPRHKITKRGQNVTFRCDPISEHNRLYWYRQTLGQGPEFLTYFQNEAQLEKSRLLSDRFSAERPKGSFSTLEIQRTEQGDSAMYLCASSLQGASADTQYFGPGTRLTVL.

This clonotype was detected only a few times. The gene calls are TRBV12-3 or TRBV12-4 and TRBJ1-1, with D possibly TRBD1 on 6 matching bases. CDR3 length: 13 residues. Trimming removed 6 bases from V and 11 bases from J, with 19 bases in between. CDR3 in amino acids: CASSPSGGAWAFF. The CDR3 DNA follows: TGTGCCAGCAGCCCCTCGGGGGGGGCGTGGGCTTTCTTT.